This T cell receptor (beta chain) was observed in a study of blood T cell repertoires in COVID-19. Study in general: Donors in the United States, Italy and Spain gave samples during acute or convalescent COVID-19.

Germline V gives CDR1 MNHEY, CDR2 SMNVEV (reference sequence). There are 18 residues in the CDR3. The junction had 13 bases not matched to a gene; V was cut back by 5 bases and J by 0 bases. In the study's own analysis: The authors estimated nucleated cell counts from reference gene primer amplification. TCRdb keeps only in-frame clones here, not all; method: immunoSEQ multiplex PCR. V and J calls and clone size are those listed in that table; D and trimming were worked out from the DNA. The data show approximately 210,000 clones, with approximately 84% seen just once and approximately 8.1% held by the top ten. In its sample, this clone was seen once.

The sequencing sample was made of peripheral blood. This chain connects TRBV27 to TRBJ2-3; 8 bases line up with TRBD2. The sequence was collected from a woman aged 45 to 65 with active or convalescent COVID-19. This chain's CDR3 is CASSPRPGRGGSTDTQYF. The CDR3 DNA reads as TGTGCCAGCAGTCCACGCCCCGGGAGGGGGGGGAGCACAGATACGCAGTATTTT.